This T cell receptor beta chain was observed in a study of blood T cell repertoires in COVID-19. On the study more broadly: The United States, Italy and Spain provided the acute and convalescent COVID-19 samples. T cells, B-cell-depleted T cells, or PBMCs supplied cDNA or gDNA.

Per germline, CDR1 MDHEN and CDR2 SYDVKM. The length of the CDR3 is 14 residues. Trimming cost V 10 bases and J 8 bases; bases outside gene matches: 12. Per the authors' pipeline: Reference gene primer amplification in the assay estimated nucleated cell counts. TCRdb's table, derived via immunoSEQ multiplex PCR, lists solely in-frame clones and lacks some. Clone size and the V and J calls come from that table; the DNA yielded D and trimming. The sample lists about 110,000 clones, 81% seen once, with roughly 37% in the top ten. The chain recombines TRBV28 with TRBJ1-4, with 8 bases lining up with TRBD1. The sequencing input was peripheral blood. The TCR was taken from a man older than 75 with acute or convalescent COVID-19. For the CDR3, the DNA is TGTGCCATTTCGGACAGGGCGACAGGGGAAAAACTGTTTTTT. It yields the protein CAISDRATGEKLFF. The full variable domain, completed using reference TRBV28 and TRBJ1-4, is DVKVTQSSRYLVKRTGEKVFLECVQDMDHENMFWYRQDPGLGLRLIYFSYDVKMKEKGDIPEGYSVSREKKERFSLILESASTNQTSMYLCAISDRATGEKLFFGSGTQLSVL.